These T cell receptor beta chains were read from a single sample in a study of T cells after posttransplantation cyclophosphamide. Assay: immunoSEQ multiplex PCR; the TCRdb copy retains only in-frame clones and omits some. The sample includes approximately 47,000 clones, around nine tenths of them seen just once. Material for sequencing was PBMCs. Source of these receptors: a woman in her 50s in good health and a related stem cell transplant donor. Both conserved end residues are part of each CDR3. A D gene is named only where the DNA matches it firmly. The size entry is marked missing in some rows and otherwise reads once, few, many or a size class.

clone_size d_call j_call v_call cdr3_aa cdr3_nt
. TRBD1 TRBJ2-7 TRBV5-1 CASSSGTGRALKAEQYF TGCGCCAGCAGCTCCGGGACAGGGAGGGCTTTGAAAGCCGAGCAGTACTTC
. . TRBJ2-1 TRBV27 CASSLSTGHNEQFF TGTGCCAGCAGTTTATCGACAGGCCACAATGAGCAGTTCTTC
. TRBD2 TRBJ2-2 TRBV6-1 CASSEGLAGGELFF TGTGCCAGCAGTGAGGGACTAGCGGGCGGGGAGCTGTTTTTT
. . TRBJ2-1 TRBV5-6 CASSSVMRNEQFF TGTGCCAGCAGCAGCGTAATGAGAAATGAGCAGTTCTTC
. TRBD2 TRBJ2-1 TRBV28 CASSRLADYNEQFF TGTGCCAGCAGTAGACTAGCGGATTACAATGAGCAGTTCTTC
. . TRBJ1-4 TRBV7-9 CASSRSRGAREKLFF TGTGCCAGCAGCCGAAGTCGGGGAGCAAGGGAAAAACTGTTTTTT
. . TRBJ2-7 TRBV7-2 CASSSLYEQYF TGTGCCAGCAGCTCCCTCTACGAGCAGTACTTC
few TRBD1 TRBJ1-2 TRBV7-2 CASSSYPTGDGGYTF TGTGCCAGCAGTTCCTACCCGACAGGGGATGGTGGCTACACCTTC
. . TRBJ1-5 TRBV9 CASSVGQGNQPQHF TGTGCCAGCAGCGTAGGCCAGGGGAATCAGCCCCAGCATTTT
. . TRBJ2-2 TRBV9 CASSVDGGNTGELFF TGTGCCAGCAGCGTAGACGGGGGAAACACCGGGGAGCTGTTTTTT
once TRBD1 TRBJ1-5 TRBV6-5 CASSSNRGGEGQPQHF TGTGCCAGCAGTTCCAACAGGGGGGGAGAGGGTCAGCCCCAGCATTTT
. . TRBJ2-3 TRBV7-9 CASEPGLSTDTQYF TGTGCCAGCGAACCGGGTCTTAGCACAGATACGCAGTATTTT
. . TRBJ2-3 TRBV7-9 CASSRVAATDTQYF TGTGCCAGCTCAAGGGTAGCGGCCACAGATACGCAGTATTTT
. . TRBJ2-2 TRBV7-2 CASSLDNRANTGELFF TGTGCCAGCAGCTTAGATAACAGGGCGAACACCGGGGAGCTGTTTTTT
. TRBD1 TRBJ2-5 TRBV5-8 CASSFRQGQETQYF TGTGCCAGCAGCTTCAGACAGGGACAAGAGACCCAGTACTTC
. . TRBJ1-1 TRBV9 CASSNLGNTEAFF TGTGCCAGCAGCAACCTCGGGAACACTGAAGCTTTCTTT
. TRBD1 TRBJ1-6 TRBV25-1 CASSEPGTGDSPLHF TGTGCCAGCAGTGAACCCGGGACAGGGGATTCACCCCTCCACTTT
. . TRBJ1-1 TRBV19 CASRDNENTEAFF TGTGCCAGTCGGGACAACGAGAACACTGAAGCTTTCTTT
. TRBD1 TRBJ1-1 TRBV6-5 CASLQDRAVNTEAFF TGTGCCAGCCTCCAAGACAGGGCGGTGAACACTGAAGCTTTCTTT
. . TRBJ1-1 TRBV9 CASSVVGGDTEAFF TGTGCCAGCAGCGTAGTAGGGGGAGACACTGAAGCTTTCTTT
. TRBD1 TRBJ1-3 TRBV5-6 CASSWGTGKPGNTIYF TGTGCCAGCAGCTGGGGGACAGGGAAGCCTGGAAACACCATATATTTT
. . TRBJ1-1 TRBV19 CASTSGGNTEAFF TGTGCCAGTACCTCCGGGGGGAACACTGAAGCTTTCTTT
. TRBD2 TRBJ2-7 TRBV6-5 CASSSRLAGAYYEQYF TGTGCCAGCAGTTCGCGACTAGCGGGAGCTTATTACGAGCAGTACTTC